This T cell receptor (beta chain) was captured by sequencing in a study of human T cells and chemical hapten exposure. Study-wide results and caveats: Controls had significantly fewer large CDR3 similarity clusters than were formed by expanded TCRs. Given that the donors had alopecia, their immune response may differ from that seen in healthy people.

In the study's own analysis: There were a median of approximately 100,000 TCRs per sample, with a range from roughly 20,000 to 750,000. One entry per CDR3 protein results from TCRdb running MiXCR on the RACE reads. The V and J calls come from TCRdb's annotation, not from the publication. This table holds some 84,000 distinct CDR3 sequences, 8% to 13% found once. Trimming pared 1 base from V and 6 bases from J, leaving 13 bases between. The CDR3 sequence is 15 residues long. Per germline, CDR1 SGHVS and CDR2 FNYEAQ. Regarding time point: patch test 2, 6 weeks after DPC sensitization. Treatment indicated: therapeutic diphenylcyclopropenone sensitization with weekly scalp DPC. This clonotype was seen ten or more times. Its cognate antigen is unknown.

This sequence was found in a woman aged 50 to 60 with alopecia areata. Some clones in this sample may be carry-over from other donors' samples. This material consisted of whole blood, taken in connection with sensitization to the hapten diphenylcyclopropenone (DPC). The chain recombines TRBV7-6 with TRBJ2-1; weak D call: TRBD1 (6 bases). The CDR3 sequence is CASSLGGHFSNEQFF. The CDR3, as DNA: TGTGCCAGCAGCTTAGGGGGACATTTCTCCAATGAGCAGTTCTTC.